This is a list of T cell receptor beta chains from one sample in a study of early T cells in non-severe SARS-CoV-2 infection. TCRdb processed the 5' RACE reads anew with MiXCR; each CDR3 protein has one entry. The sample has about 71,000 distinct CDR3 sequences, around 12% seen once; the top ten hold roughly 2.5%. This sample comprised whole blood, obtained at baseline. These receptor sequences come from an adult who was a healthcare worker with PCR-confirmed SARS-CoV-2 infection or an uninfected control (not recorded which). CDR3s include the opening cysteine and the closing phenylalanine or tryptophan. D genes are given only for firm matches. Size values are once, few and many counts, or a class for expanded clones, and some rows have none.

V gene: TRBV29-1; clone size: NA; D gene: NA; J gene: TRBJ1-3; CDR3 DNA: TGCAGCGTTTTGGATGGGGGAACGGGAAACACCATATATTTT; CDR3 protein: CSVLDGGTGNTIYF
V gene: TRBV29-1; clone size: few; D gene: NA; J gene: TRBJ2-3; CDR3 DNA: TGCAGCGTTGAGGCAAACACAGATACGCAGTATTTT; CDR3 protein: CSVEANTDTQYF
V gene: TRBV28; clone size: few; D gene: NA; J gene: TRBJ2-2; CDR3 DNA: TGTGCCAGCCGGGGGACAGTCAACACCGGGGAGCTGTTTTTT; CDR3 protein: CASRGTVNTGELFF
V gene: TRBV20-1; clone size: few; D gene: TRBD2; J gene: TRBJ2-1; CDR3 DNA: TGCAGTGCGAGGACTAGCGGGGGGCACAATGAGCAGTTCTTC; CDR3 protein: CSARTSGGHNEQFF
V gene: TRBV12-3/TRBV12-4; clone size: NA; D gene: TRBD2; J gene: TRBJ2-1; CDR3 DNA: TGTGCCAGCAGTTTTAGCGGGGGGGACAATGAGCAGTTCTTC; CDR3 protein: CASSFSGGDNEQFF
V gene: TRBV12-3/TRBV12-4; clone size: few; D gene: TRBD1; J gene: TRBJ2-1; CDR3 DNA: TGTGCCTCCCGGGGACCAGGGGGCTGGAACAATGAGCAGTTCTTC; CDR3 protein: CASRGPGGWNNEQFF
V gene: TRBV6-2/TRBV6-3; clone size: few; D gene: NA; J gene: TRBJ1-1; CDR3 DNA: TGTGCCACCCTGACGATGAGCATGAACACTGAAGCTTTCTTT; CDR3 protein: CATLTMSMNTEAFF
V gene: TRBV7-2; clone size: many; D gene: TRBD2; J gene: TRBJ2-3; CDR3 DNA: TGTGCCAGCAGCCCGGGACTAGCAGCAGATACGCAGTATTTT; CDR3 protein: CASSPGLAADTQYF
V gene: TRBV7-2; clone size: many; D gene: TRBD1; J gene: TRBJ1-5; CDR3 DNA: TGTGCCAGCAGTTCTAGGACAGGGATGTATCAGCCCCAGCATTTT; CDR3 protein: CASSSRTGMYQPQHF
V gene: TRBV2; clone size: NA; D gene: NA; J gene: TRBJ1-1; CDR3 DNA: TGTGCCAGCACCCTGGGGAGGGAGACTGAAGCTTTCTTT; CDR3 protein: CASTLGRETEAFF
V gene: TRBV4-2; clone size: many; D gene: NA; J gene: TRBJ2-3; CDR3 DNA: TGTGCCAGCAGCCAAGCCAAAAGTTCAGGGACAGATACGCAGTATTTT; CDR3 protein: CASSQAKSSGTDTQYF
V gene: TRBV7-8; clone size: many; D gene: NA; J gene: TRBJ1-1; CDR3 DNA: TGTGCCAGCAGCTTAGACGGGGGGAAAGCTTTCTTT; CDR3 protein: CASSLDGGKAFF
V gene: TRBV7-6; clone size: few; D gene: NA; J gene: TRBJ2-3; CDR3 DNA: TGTGCCAGCAGCCCAGGGGGGGCCCACACAGATACGCAGTATTTT; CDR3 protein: CASSPGGAHTDTQYF
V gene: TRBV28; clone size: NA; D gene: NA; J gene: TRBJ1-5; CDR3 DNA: TGTGCCAGCAGTTTGTTTCAGGCGCAGCCCCAGCATTTT; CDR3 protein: CASSLFQAQPQHF
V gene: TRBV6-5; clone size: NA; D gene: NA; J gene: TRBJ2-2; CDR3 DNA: TGTGCCAGCAGTTCCTTGGGTCGGAGCACCGGGGAGCTGTTTTTT; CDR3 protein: CASSSLGRSTGELFF
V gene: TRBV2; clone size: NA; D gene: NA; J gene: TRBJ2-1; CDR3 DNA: TGTGCCAGCAGGGACGGGGCGTCCTACAATGAGCAGTTCTTC; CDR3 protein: CASRDGASYNEQFF
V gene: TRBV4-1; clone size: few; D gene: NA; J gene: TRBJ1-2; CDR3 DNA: TGCGCCAGCAGCCAAGACGAGGCAGGGACCCTTTTCTATGGCTACACCTTC; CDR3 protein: CASSQDEAGTLFYGYTF
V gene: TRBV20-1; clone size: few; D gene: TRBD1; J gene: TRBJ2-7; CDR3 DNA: TGCAGTGCCTACGGGGGACAGGGAATCTACGAGCAGTACTTC; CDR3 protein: CSAYGGQGIYEQYF
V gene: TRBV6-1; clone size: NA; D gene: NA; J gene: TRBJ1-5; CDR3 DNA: TGTGCCACCTCAGGAGGACTCAATCAGCCCCAGCATTTT; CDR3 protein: CATSGGLNQPQHF
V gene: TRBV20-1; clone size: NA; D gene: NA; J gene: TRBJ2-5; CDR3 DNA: TGCAGTGCCGCAGGACTGCAGCAGGAGACCCAGTACTTC; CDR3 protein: CSAAGLQQETQYF
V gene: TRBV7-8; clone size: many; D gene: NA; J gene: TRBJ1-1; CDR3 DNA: TGTGCCAGCAGCTTAGCCGGAAACACTGAAGCTTTCTTT; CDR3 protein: CASSLAGNTEAFF
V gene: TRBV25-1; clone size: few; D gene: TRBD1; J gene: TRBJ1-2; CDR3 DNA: TGTGCCAGCAGTGGGACAGGGCTCGGCTACACCTTC; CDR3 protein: CASSGTGLGYTF
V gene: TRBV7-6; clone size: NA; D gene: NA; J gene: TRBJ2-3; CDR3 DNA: TGTGCCAGCAGCTTGGGGGGCCCAGATACGCAGTATTTT; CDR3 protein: CASSLGGPDTQYF
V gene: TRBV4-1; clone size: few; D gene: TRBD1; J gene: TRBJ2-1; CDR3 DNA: TGCGCCAGCAGCTTCGCGCCGGGACAGGGGTTGGATGAGCAGTTCTTC; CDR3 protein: CASSFAPGQGLDEQFF
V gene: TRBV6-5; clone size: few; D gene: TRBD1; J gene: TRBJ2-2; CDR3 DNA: TGTGCCAGCACCGGACAGGTGAACACCGGGGAGCTGTTTTTT; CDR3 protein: CASTGQVNTGELFF
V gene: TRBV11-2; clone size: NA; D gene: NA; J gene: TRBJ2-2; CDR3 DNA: TGTGCCAGCAGCTTAGAGTCGGGATCCGGGGAGCTGTTTTTT; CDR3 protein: CASSLESGSGELFF
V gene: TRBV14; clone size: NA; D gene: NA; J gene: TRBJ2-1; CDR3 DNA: TGTGCCAGCAGCCAAGATCTCGGTTATGAGCAGTTCTTC; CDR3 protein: CASSQDLGYEQFF
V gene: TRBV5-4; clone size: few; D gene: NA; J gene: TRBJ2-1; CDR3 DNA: TGTGCCAGCGGCTCCCCCGGGGAAGCCTACAATGAGCAGTTCTTC; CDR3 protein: CASGSPGEAYNEQFF
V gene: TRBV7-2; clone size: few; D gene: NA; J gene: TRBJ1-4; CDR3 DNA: TGTGCCAGCAGCGCATTCCGGGGTTTTGCAACTAATGAAAAACTGTTTTTT; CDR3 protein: CASSAFRGFATNEKLFF
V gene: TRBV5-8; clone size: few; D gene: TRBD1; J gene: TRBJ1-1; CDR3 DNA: TGTGCCAGCAGCTTCGGGACAGCCATGAACACTGAAGCTTTCTTT; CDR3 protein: CASSFGTAMNTEAFF
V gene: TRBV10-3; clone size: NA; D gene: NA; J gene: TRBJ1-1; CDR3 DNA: TGTGCCACCCGGGGACAACCGAACACTGAAGCTTTCTTT; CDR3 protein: CATRGQPNTEAFF
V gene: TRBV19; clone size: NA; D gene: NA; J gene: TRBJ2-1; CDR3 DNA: TGTGCCACCCAGTCGGAGCTAGCCTACAATGAGCAGTTCTTC; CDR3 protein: CATQSELAYNEQFF
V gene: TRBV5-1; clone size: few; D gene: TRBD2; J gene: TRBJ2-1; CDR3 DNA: TGCGCCAGCAGCTTATGGACTAGCAATGAGCAGTTCTTC; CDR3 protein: CASSLWTSNEQFF
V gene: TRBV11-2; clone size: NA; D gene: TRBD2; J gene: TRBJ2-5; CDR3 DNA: TGTGCCAGCAGCCAACGTGCTAGCGGGGGGATGGAGACCCAGTACTTC; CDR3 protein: CASSQRASGGMETQYF
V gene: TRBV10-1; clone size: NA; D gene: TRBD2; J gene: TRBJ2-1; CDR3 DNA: TGCGCCAGCAGTCTAGGGACTAGCGGGGCCGACTACAATGAGCAGTTCTTC; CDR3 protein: CASSLGTSGADYNEQFF
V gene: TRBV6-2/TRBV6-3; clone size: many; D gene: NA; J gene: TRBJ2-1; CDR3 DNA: TGTGCCAGCAGTTATTTACGGGGATTTTACAATGAGCAGTTCTTC; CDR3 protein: CASSYLRGFYNEQFF
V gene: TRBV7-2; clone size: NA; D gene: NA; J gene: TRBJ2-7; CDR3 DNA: TGTGCCAGCAGCCCCCAGGGGGGGTCCTACGAGCAGTACTTC; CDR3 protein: CASSPQGGSYEQYF
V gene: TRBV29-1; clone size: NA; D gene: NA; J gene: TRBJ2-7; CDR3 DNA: TGCAGCGTTCGGTCATCCTACGAGCAGTACTTC; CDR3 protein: CSVRSSYEQYF
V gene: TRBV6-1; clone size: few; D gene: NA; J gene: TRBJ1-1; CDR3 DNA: TGTGCCAGCAGACCACTGACTGAAGCTTTCTTT; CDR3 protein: CASRPLTEAFF
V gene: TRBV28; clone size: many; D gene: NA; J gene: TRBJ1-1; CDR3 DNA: TGTGCCAGCAGTTTGAGTAGAAACACTGAAGCTTTCTTT; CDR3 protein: CASSLSRNTEAFF
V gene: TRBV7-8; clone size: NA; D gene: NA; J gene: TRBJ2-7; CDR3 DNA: TGTGCCAGCAGCAACCCCCGCCCCACTGACGAGCAGTACTTC; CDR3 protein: CASSNPRPTDEQYF
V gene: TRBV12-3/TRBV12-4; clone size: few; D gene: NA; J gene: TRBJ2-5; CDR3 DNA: TGTGCCAGCAGTTTCGGGGCTGGAAAGACCCAGTACTTC; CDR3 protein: CASSFGAGKTQYF
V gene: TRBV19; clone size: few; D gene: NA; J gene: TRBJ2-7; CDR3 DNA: TGTGCCAGTAGCAGGGACCTCGGCTCCTACGAGCAGTACTTC; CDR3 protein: CASSRDLGSYEQYF
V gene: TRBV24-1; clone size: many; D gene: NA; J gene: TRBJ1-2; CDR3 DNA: TGTGCCACCAGTGATACGAATTTCGACGGCTACACCTTC; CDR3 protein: CATSDTNFDGYTF
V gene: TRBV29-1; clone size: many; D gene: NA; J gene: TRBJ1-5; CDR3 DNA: TGCAGCGTTGCGGGCAATCAGCCCCAGCATTTT; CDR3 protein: CSVAGNQPQHF
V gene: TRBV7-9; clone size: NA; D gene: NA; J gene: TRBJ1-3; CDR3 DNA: TGTGCCAGCAGCTTTCTCCAATCCGGACCGGGCTCTGAAAACACCATATATTTT; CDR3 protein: CASSFLQSGPGSENTIYF
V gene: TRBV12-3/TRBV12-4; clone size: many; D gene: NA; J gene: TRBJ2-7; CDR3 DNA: TGTGCCAGCAGTTTAGCGGGCTCCACCCGCTACGAGCAGTACTTC; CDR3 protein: CASSLAGSTRYEQYF
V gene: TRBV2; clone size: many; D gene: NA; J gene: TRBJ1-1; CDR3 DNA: TGTGCCAGCAGTGGTCAGGGTCAGGGAGCTTTCTTT; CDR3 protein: CASSGQGQGAFF
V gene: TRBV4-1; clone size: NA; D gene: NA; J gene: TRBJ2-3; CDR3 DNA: TGCGCCAGCAGCCAAGACATACCAGATACGCAGTATTTT; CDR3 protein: CASSQDIPDTQYF
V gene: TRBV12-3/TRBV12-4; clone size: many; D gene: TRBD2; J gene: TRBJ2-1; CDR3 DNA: TGTGCCAGCAGTCCGCCTCTAGGACTAGCGGGGGGGCATCGTGAGCAGTTCTTC; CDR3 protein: CASSPPLGLAGGHREQFF
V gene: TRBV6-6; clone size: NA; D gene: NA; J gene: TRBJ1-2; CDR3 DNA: TGTGCCAGCGCGACGACAATCAACTATGGCTACACCTTC; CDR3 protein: CASATTINYGYTF
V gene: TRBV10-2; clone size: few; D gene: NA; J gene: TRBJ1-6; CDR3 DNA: TGCGCCAGCAGTGAGAACACCGCCCAGGCCCTCCACTTT; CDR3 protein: CASSENTAQALHF
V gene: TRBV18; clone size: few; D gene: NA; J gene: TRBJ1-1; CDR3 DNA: TGTGCCAGCTCACCGTACGGAAGGAACACTGAAGCTTTCTTT; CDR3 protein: CASSPYGRNTEAFF
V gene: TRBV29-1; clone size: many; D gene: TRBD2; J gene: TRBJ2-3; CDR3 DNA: TGCAGCGTGAACGGGGGGGATACGCAGTATTTT; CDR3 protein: CSVNGGDTQYF